This entry describes one TCR beta chain. Produced via immunoSEQ multiplex PCR; TCRdb's table is partial and in-frame only. The sample lists approximately 50,000 clones; under 95% were seen once. These data belong to a study of CD4 T cells in relation to SARS-CoV-2 and coronaviruses. Across the whole study: Two subjects were Hispanic; patients were fewer than ten males and a handful of females.

The V gene's germline CDR1 is SGHDT and CDR2 YYEEEE. Losses at the gene ends were 3 bases for V and 0 bases for J; bases not matched to a gene: 6. This CDR3 contains 16 residues. The J gene is TRBJ2-3, the V gene TRBV5-6; 8 nucleotides align to TRBD2. Sequenced: naive CD4+ T cells from PBMCs. Regarding subset: naive CD4+ T cells isolated by negative enrichment. The receptor was isolated from an adult with COVID-19. CDR3 residues: CASSYWTSPSTDTQYF. For the CDR3, the DNA is TGTGCCAGCAGCTACTGGACTAGCCCAAGCACAGATACGCAGTATTTT. Full variable domain (outside the CDR3, taken from reference TRBV5-6 and TRBJ2-3): DAGVTQSPTHLIKTRGQQVTLRCSPKSGHDTVSWYQQALGQGPQFIFQYYEEEERQRGNFPDRFSGHQFPNYSSELNVNALLLGDSALYLCASSYWTSPSTDTQYFGPGTRLTVL.